This T cell receptor (beta chain) was identified in a study of T cells expressing NK-cell markers. At the level of the study: Seven of the eight sequenced donors were classified as HCMV-seropositive, and one was classified as seronegative.

From the 5' RACE reads, TCRdb lists one entry per CDR3 protein and no DNA. This repertoire comprises a few hundred thousand distinct CDR3 sequences; its ten largest clones make up 3% to 4.5%. The CDR3 totals 13 residues. Germline V gene sequence: CDR1 SGHVS, CDR2 FNYEAQ. What was sequenced was blood T cells: a sorted CD56 or NKG2C T cell subset, CD4+ or CD8+ T cells, or bulk PBMC T cells (not recorded which). This sequence originates from a man between 18 and 35 years old in good health. The J gene is TRBJ1-1, the V gene TRBV7-6. The CDR3 reads CASSAEHNTEAFF. Full variable domain (outside the CDR3, taken from reference TRBV7-6 and TRBJ1-1): GAGVSQSPRYKVTKRGQDVALRCDPISGHVSLYWYRQALGQGPEFLTYFNYEAQQDKSGLPNDRFSAERPEGSISTLTIQRTEQRDSAMYRCASSAEHNTEAFFGQGTRLTVV.